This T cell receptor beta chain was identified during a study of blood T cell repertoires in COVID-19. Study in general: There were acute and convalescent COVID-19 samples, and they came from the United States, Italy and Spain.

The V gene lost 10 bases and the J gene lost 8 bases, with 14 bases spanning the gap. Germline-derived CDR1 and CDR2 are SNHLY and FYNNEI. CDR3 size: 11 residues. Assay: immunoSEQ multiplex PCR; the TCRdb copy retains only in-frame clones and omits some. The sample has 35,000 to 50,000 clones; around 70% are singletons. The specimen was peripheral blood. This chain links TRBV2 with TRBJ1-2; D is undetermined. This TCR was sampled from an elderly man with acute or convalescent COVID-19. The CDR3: CAISTLGGYTF. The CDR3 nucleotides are TGTGCCATCTCGACACTCGGAGGCTACACCTTC.